Presented here are 10 T cell receptor beta chains from one specimen sequenced in a study of cytomegalovirus exposure and HLA in healthy donors (dated by TCRdb to between 2016 and 2019). Receptor libraries were prepared by the immunoSEQ multiplex PCR assay. For the multiplex PCR, a mixture combining 60 forward primers for TCR Vbeta segments and 13 reverse primers for TCR Jbeta segments was used. The table was pulled from immuneACCESS by TCRdb, which kept in-frame rearrangements only. Such tables lose some clones; where checked, under half of the loss comes from unresolved V genes, and the rest has no known cause. Across this sample there are 210,000 or so clones, with approximately 90% seen only once. The ten largest clones take up roughly 1% of the sample. Sequencing input: PBMCs. All receptors come from a woman between 18 and 29 years old in good health and CMV-seronegative.

This chain connects TRBV5-1 to TRBJ2-3; D is perhaps TRBD1 (6 bases). Trimming removed 0 bases from V and 6 bases from J, with 17 bases in between. In germline, CDR1 is SGHRS, CDR2 YFSETQ. The CDR3 has 16 residues. In nucleotides, the CDR3 is TGCGCCAGCAGCTTGGCCAGGGGTGGGACGGGGGATACGCAGTATTTT. The encoded protein is CASSLARGGTGDTQYF. Using reference TRBV5-1 and TRBJ2-3 for the parts outside the CDR3, the full variable domain is KAGVTQTPRYLIKTRGQQVTLSCSPISGHRSVSWYQQTPGQGLQFLFEYFSETQRNKGNFPGRFSGRQFSNSRSEMNVSTLELGDSALYLCASSLARGGTGDTQYFGPGTRLTVL.

V and J are TRBV9 and TRBJ2-6, with D maybe TRBD1 (6 bases). V lost 3 bases and J 2 bases, leaving 9 bases between the germline ends. The CDR3 runs 15 residues. Germline CDR1 SGDLS, CDR2 YYNGEE. CDR3 DNA: TGTGCCAGCAGCGCCACAGGGACTGGGGCCAACGTCCTGACTTTC. Translation gives CASSATGTGANVLTF.

This clone showed up just once. The chain combines TRBV18 with TRBJ1-2; D possibly corresponds to TRBD1 (6 bases). This CDR3 has 16 residues. CDR1 KGHSH and CDR2 LQKENI come from the germline V gene. V was trimmed by 1 base and J by 2 bases, leaving 14 bases between them. The CDR3 DNA sequence: TGTGCCAGCTCACCACTTGGGGGCGAGGGGAACTATGGCTACACCTTC. Its translation is CASSPLGGEGNYGYTF.

This chain connects TRBV11-2 to TRBJ2-7; 10 bases are a match to TRBD1. Germline CDR1 is SGHAT and CDR2 is FQNNGV. V shed 4 bases and J 7 bases; nucleotides not matched to a gene: 13. CDR3 length: 16 amino acids. CDR3 nucleotides: TGTGCCAGCAGCTCTCCTTGGGGACAGGGGATGTATGAGCAGTACTTC. It translates to CASSSPWGQGMYEQYF. Looking up the rest from reference TRBV11-2 and TRBJ2-7 gives the full variable domain: EAGVAQSPRYKIIEKRQSVAFWCNPISGHATLYWYQQILGQGPKLLIQFQNNGVVDDSQLPKDRFSAERLKGVDSTLKIQPAKLEDSAVYLCASSSPWGQGMYEQYFGPGTRLTVT.

This clone was seen only a few times. V gene TRBV6-1 combines with J gene TRBJ1-6; TRBD1 is a possible D gene (5 bases). V shed 4 bases and J shed 10 bases, with 20 bases lying between them. The CDR3 runs 16 residues. The germline gives CDR1 MNHNS, CDR2 SASEGT. The CDR3 region is CASSAYPRGNGSPLHF. CDR3 nucleotides: TGTGCCAGCAGTGCCTACCCTCGGGGGAATGGATCACCCCTCCACTTT.

The gene calls are TRBV6-5 and TRBJ2-3; 8 bases match TRBD1. The CDR3 is 12 residues long. After removal of 6 bases from V and 9 bases from J, the junction contained 5 bases not matched to a gene. CDR1 and CDR2 from the germline V gene are MNHEY and SVGAGI. The CDR3 region is CASRTRDRTQYF. The CDR3 DNA reads TGTGCCAGCAGGACAAGGGACAGGACGCAGTATTTT.

V gene TRBV6-1 combines with J gene TRBJ1-4, with TRBD1 matching 7 bases. The CDR3 is 13 residues long. Germline V gene lookup returns CDR1 MNHNS and CDR2 SASEGT. V gave up 10 bases and J gave up 10 bases; unmatched junction bases: 12. CDR3 protein: CATRSDRVGKLFF. As DNA, the CDR3 is TGTGCCACCCGCTCCGACAGGGTAGGAAAACTGTTTTTT.

V is TRBV2 and J is TRBJ2-7, with unresolved D. This CDR3 is built from 12 residues. V shed 6 bases and J shed 4 bases, with 10 bases lying between them. CDR1 is SNHLY, CDR2 FYNNEI, per germline. The CDR3: CASSTDMYEQYF. The CDR3 DNA reads TGTGCCAGCAGCACAGACATGTACGAGCAGTACTTC.

J is TRBJ2-1 and V is TRBV5-1; 7 bases match TRBD2. This CDR3 is 14 amino acids long. V lost 6 bases and J lost 4; bases outside the gene matches: 7. Germline values: CDR1 SGHRS, CDR2 YFSETQ. The CDR3 coding sequence is TGCGCCAGCACCACTAGCGACAATTACAATGAGCAGTTCTTC. This sequence encodes CASTTSDNYNEQFF.

The chain has TRBV18 and TRBJ2-7, with D possibly matching TRBD2 (5 bases). CDR1 KGHSH and CDR2 LQKENI come from the germline V gene. This CDR3 has 13 amino acids. Trimming shortened V by 3 bases and J by 3 bases, and 9 bases separated the two germline ends. The CDR3 DNA reads as TGTGCCAGCTCACCCGGACTCGTCTACGAGCAGTACTTC. Protein: CASSPGLVYEQYF. Variable domain in full (rest from reference TRBV18 and TRBJ2-7): NAGVMQNPRHLVRRRGQEARLRCSPMKGHSHVYWYRQLPEEGLKFMVYLQKENIIDESGMPKERFSAEFPKEGPSILRIQQVVRGDSAAYFCASSPGLVYEQYFGPGTRLTVT.